The 22 T cell receptor beta chains in this list originate from one sample, sequenced in a study of blood T cell repertoires in COVID-19. Assay used: immunoSEQ multiplex PCR; TCRdb lists only in-frame clones, some missing. The profile shows 210,000 or so clones, about 85% of them singletons. The sample comprised PBMCs or T cells enriched from blood (not recorded which). These receptors originate from a man under 40 who had recovered from COVID-19.

In its sample, this clone was seen once. This chain joins TRBV7-9 and TRBJ2-2; no clear D gene. The CDR3 length is 14 residues. From germline, CDR1 is SEHNR and CDR2 FQNEAQ (reference sequence). V was shortened by 3 bases and J by 1 base, with 6 bases between the two germline ends. The CDR3 reads CASSLSMNTGELFF. As DNA, the CDR3 is TGTGCCAGCAGCTTGAGTATGAACACCGGGGAGCTGTTTTTT.

The CDR3 reads CASSPTDREVVTEAFF. The CDR3 nucleotides are TGCGCCAGCAGCCCGACCGACAGGGAGGTTGTCACTGAAGCTTTCTTT. The chain uses TRBV4-1 and TRBJ1-1, with TRBD1 matching 7 bases. CDR3 length: 16 amino acids. The germline V gene encodes CDR1 MGHRA and CDR2 YSYEKL. V shed 4 bases, J shed 4 bases, and the junction held 12 bases outside the gene matches.

The V call is TRBV30, the J call TRBJ2-7, with a tentative D call TRBD2 (5 bases). Germline V lookup: CDR1 GTSNPN, CDR2 SVGIG (reference sequence). V was shortened by 8 bases and J by 3 bases, with 20 bases between the two germline ends. There are 14 residues in the CDR3. CDR3 loop: CARIEGTCFYEQYF. CDR3 DNA: TGTGCCCGAATAGAGGGAACTTGTTTCTACGAGCAGTACTTC.

CDR3 amino acids: CASSLGGLALSTDTQYF. DNA of the CDR3: TGTGCCAGCAGCTTAGGGGGACTAGCGTTAAGCACAGATACGCAGTATTTT. This chain connects TRBV7-2 to TRBJ2-3, with 10 bases fitting TRBD2. The CDR3 is 17 amino acids. With 1 base clipped from V and 0 bases from J, the junction kept 4 bases outside the gene matches. Germline CDR1 SGHTA, CDR2 FQGNSA.

This clone was seen a handful of times. This sequence joins TRBV30 and TRBJ2-7, with 7 bases identical to TRBD1. V dropped 0 bases and J dropped 11; count of bases not matched to a gene: 4. CDR1 GTSNPN and CDR2 SVGIG come from the germline V gene (reference sequence). This CDR3 is built from 11 residues. CDR3: CAWSVGTGEYF. The CDR3 coding sequence is TGTGCCTGGAGTGTAGGTACAGGGGAGTACTTC. Filled out from reference TRBV30 and TRBJ2-7, the complete variable domain reads SQTIHQWPATLVQPVGSPLSLECTVEGTSNPNLYWYRQAAGRGLQLLFYSVGIGQISSEVPQNLSASRPQDRQFILSSKKLLLSDSGFYLCAWSVGTGEYFGPGTRLTVT.

The genes are TRBV14 and TRBJ2-7; weak D call: TRBD1 (6 bases). V was clipped by 4 bases and J by 0 bases, with 16 bases between them. The CDR3 contains 16 residues. Germline assignment: CDR1 SGHDN and CDR2 FVKESK. The CDR3 sequence: CASSLNGGRGSYEQYF. The CDR3 coding sequence is TGTGCCAGCAGCCTCAATGGGGGCAGGGGCTCCTACGAGCAGTACTTC.

The chain employs TRBV9 and TRBJ2-1, with D uncertain. The V gene lost 3 bases and the J gene lost 10 bases, with 20 bases spanning the gap. The CDR3 sequence is 15 residues long. CDR1 is SGDLS, CDR2 YYNGEE, per germline. CDR3: CASSGEDSLHREQFF. CDR3 DNA sequence: TGTGCCAGCAGCGGCGAAGACTCCTTGCATCGCGAGCAGTTCTTC.

The J gene is TRBJ1-6, the V gene TRBV28; a weak D match, TRBD1 (5 bases). This CDR3 has 14 amino acids. The V and J ends lost 5 bases and 10 bases respectively, with 15 bases between them. Germline loops: CDR1 MDHEN, CDR2 SYDVKM. CDR3 nucleotide sequence: TGTGCCAGCAGTGAACACCGACAGAACTCACCCCTCCACTTT. It encodes CASSEHRQNSPLHF.

The CDR3 spells CASSLDRFNQPQHF. The CDR3 DNA follows: TGTGCCAGCAGCCTGGACAGATTCAATCAGCCCCAGCATTTT. This chain uses TRBV7-9 with TRBJ1-5; weak D call: TRBD1 (6 bases). Trimming took off 5 bases at V and 3 bases at J, with 11 bases between the two ends. Germline V gene data show CDR1 as SEHNR and CDR2 as FQNEAQ (reference sequence). The CDR3 covers 14 residues.

This clone was counted a few times. The J gene is TRBJ1-3, the V gene TRBV25-1, with D perhaps matching TRBD1 (5 bases). This CDR3 contains 13 residues. Germline CDR1 reads MGHDK; CDR2 reads SYGVNS. V gave up 10 bases and J gave up 2 bases, with 12 bases separating them. CDR3 region: CATPETAGNTIYF. The CDR3 DNA reads as TGTGCCACCCCAGAGACAGCTGGAAACACCATATATTTT.

The chain combines TRBV10-3 with TRBJ2-1; D possibly corresponds to TRBD2 (7 bases). The CDR3 sequence is 14 residues long. Trimming stripped 6 bases from V and 7 bases from J, with 16 bases between. Germline V CDR1 and CDR2: ENHRY, SYGVKD. The CDR3, as DNA: TGTGCCATCAGGAGGGGGGGGGATACAAATGAGCAGTTCTTC. It is translated as CAIRRGGDTNEQFF.

The chain couples TRBV4-3 to TRBJ2-6; 10 nucleotides match TRBD1. CDR3 length equals 17 residues. The junction had 2 bases not matched to a gene; V was cut back by 3 bases and J by 0 bases. The germline gives CDR1 LGHNA, CDR2 YSLEER. The CDR3 DNA reads TGCGCCAGCAGCCATGGGACAGGGGACTCTGGGGCCAACGTCCTGACTTTC. It yields the protein CASSHGTGDSGANVLTF.

The V gene is TRBV12-5, the J gene TRBJ1-5; D call uncertain. There are 12 residues in the CDR3. V was clipped by 9 bases and J by 5 bases, with 11 bases between them. Germline V CDR1 and CDR2: LGHNT, FRNRAP. CDR3: CASGENYQPQHF. The CDR3 nucleotides read TGTGCTAGCGGGGAAAACTATCAGCCCCAGCATTTT.

The chain combines TRBV7-2 with TRBJ1-5; the D is unclear. The germline CDR1 and CDR2 sequences are SGHTA and FQGNSA. The CDR3 loop spans 13 amino acids. Trimming stripped 1 base from V and 4 bases from J, with 5 bases between. The CDR3 coding sequence is TGTGCCAGCAGCTTAGAGAGGAATCAGCCCCAGCATTTT. Amino acids: CASSLERNQPQHF. Together with reference TRBV7-2 and TRBJ1-5, the CDR3 gives the full variable domain: GAGVSQSPSNKVTEKGKDVELRCDPISGHTALYWYRQSLGQGLEFLIYFQGNSAPDKSGLPSDRFSAERTGGSVSTLTIQRTQQEDSAVYLCASSLERNQPQHFGDGTRLSIL.

This clone was detected only a few times. V is TRBV15 and J is TRBJ1-1, with D hard to call. The V and J ends lost 1 base and 3 bases respectively, with 9 bases between them. Per the germline V gene, CDR1 is LNHNV and CDR2 is YYDKDF (reference sequence). This CDR3 region has 14 residues. The chain's CDR3 is CATSRAEVDTEAFF. CDR3 DNA sequence: TGTGCCACCAGCAGAGCCGAGGTGGACACTGAAGCTTTCTTT.

V is TRBV5-8 and J is TRBJ2-5; 7 nucleotides line up with TRBD1. V dropped 4 bases and J dropped 4; count of bases not matched to a gene: 4. The CDR3 sequence is 13 residues long. Germline CDR1 reads SGHTS; CDR2 reads YDEGEE. CDR3 coding DNA: TGTGCCAGCAGCCCTCGACAGGGAGAGACCCAGTACTTC. Its protein product is CASSPRQGETQYF.

This chain links TRBV19 with TRBJ1-5, with D tentatively TRBD1 (5 bases). Trimming pared 8 bases from V and 7 bases from J, leaving 15 bases between. The CDR3 extends over 13 amino acids. Per the germline V gene, CDR1 is LNHDA and CDR2 is SQIVND (reference sequence). This CDR3 is CASRGAYGQPQHF. The CDR3 bases are TGTGCCAGTCGCGGGGCCTACGGGCAGCCCCAGCATTTT.

The V and J genes are TRBV12-3 or TRBV12-4 and TRBJ1-2, with 9 bases aligning to TRBD1. This CDR3 has 13 residues. Trimming at V came to 5 bases and at J to 8 bases, leaving 6 bases not matched to a gene. The CDR3 loop reads CASSRQGGLGYTF. In DNA form, the CDR3 reads TGTGCCAGCAGTAGACAGGGGGGTCTGGGCTACACCTTC.

This clone was counted a few times. The chain links TRBV6-1 to TRBJ2-7, with a weak D call TRBD1 (6 bases). CDR1 and CDR2 from the germline V gene are MNHNS and SASEGT. The CDR3 is 16 residues long. V lost 4 bases to trimming and J lost 1 base, with 17 bases between them. CDR3 amino acids: CASSGQGHRRSYEQYF. The CDR3 bases are TGTGCCAGCAGTGGGCAGGGACATCGGAGGTCCTACGAGCAGTACTTC.

This sequence joins TRBV2 and TRBJ2-4; D gene uncertain. Between the trimmed V and J ends, which lost 0 bases and 15 bases, there was a span of 18 bases. Germline CDR1 SNHLY, CDR2 FYNNEI. The CDR3 totals 14 residues. CDR3 sequence: CASSEAGVSPWVYF. CDR3 nucleotides: TGTGCCAGCAGTGAAGCGGGCGTTTCGCCCTGGGTGTACTTC.

The chain is built from TRBV18 and TRBJ2-3; D is uncertain. Germline values: CDR1 KGHSH, CDR2 LQKENI. The V end lost 0 bases, the J end lost 2 bases, and 9 bases lay between the germline ends. The CDR3 is made up of 15 amino acids. CDR3 sequence reads: CASSPPKEDTDTQYF. The CDR3 DNA follows: TGTGCCAGCTCACCACCGAAAGAGGACACAGATACGCAGTATTTT. The whole variable domain, filled in from reference TRBV18 and TRBJ2-3, reads NAGVMQNPRHLVRRRGQEARLRCSPMKGHSHVYWYRQLPEEGLKFMVYLQKENIIDESGMPKERFSAEFPKEGPSILRIQQVVRGDSAAYFCASSPPKEDTDTQYFGPGTRLTVL.

This chain connects TRBV5-1 to TRBJ1-3; D uncertain. The germline CDR1 and CDR2 sequences are SGHRS and YFSETQ. CDR3 length: 14 residues. V was pared by 1 base and J by 3 bases, with 8 bases between. The CDR3 here is CASSLSRFGNTIYF. The CDR3 DNA follows: TGCGCCAGCAGCTTGTCGCGCTTTGGAAACACCATATATTTT. Based on the CDR3 plus reference TRBV5-1 and TRBJ1-3, the full variable domain is KAGVTQTPRYLIKTRGQQVTLSCSPISGHRSVSWYQQTPGQGLQFLFEYFSETQRNKGNFPGRFSGRQFSNSRSEMNVSTLELGDSALYLCASSLSRFGNTIYFGEGSWLTVV.